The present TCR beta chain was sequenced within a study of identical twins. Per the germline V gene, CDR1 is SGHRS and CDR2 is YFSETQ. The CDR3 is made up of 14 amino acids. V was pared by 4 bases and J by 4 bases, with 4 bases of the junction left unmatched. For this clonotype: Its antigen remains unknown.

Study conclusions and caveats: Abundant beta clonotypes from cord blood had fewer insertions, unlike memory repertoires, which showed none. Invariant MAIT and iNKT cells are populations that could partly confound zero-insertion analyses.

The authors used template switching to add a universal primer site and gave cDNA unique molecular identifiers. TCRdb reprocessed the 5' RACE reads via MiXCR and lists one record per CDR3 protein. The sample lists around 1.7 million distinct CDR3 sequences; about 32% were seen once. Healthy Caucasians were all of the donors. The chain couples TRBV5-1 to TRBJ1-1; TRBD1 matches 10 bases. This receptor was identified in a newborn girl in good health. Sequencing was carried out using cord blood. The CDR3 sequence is CASSGGDRGTEAFF. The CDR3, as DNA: TGCGCCAGCAGCGGGGGGGACAGGGGCACTGAAGCTTTCTTT.